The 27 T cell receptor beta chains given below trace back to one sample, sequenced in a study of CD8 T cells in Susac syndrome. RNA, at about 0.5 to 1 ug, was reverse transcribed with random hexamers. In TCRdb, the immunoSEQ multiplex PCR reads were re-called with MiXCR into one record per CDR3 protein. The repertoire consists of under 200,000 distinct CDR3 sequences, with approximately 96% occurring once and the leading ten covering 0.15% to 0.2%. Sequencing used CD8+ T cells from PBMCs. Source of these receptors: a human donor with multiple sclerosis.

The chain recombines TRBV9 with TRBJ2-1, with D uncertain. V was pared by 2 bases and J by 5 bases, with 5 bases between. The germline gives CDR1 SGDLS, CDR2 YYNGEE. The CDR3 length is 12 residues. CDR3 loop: CASSVDDNEQFF. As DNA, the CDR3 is TGTGCCAGCAGCGTGGACGACAATGAGCAGTTCTTC.

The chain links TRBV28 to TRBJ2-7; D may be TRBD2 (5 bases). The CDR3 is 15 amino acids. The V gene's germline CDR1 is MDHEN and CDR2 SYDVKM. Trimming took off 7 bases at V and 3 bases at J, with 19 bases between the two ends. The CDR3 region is CASTLRAGSLYEQYF. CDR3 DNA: TGTGCCAGCACCCTCCGGGCTGGGAGCCTCTACGAGCAGTACTTC.

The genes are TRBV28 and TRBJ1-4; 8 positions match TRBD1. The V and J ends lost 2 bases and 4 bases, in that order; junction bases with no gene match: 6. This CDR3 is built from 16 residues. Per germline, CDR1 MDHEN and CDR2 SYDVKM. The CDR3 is CASSLPQGGNNEKLFF. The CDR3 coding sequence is TGTGCCAGCAGTTTACCACAGGGGGGCAATAATGAAAAACTGTTTTTT. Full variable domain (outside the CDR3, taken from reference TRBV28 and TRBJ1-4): DVKVTQSSRYLVKRTGEKVFLECVQDMDHENMFWYRQDPGLGLRLIYFSYDVKMKEKGDIPEGYSVSREKKERFSLILESASTNQTSMYLCASSLPQGGNNEKLFFGSGTQLSVL.

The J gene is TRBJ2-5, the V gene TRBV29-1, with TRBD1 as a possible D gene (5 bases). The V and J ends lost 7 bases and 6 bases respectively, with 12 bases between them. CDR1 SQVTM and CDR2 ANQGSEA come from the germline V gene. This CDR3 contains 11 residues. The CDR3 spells CSARAVQTQYF. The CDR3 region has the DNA TGCAGCGCCAGGGCCGTCCAGACCCAGTACTTC.

CDR3 DNA sequence: TGCAGTGCACGCAAGGGCCCGAACTACGAGCAGTACTTC. It encodes CSARKGPNYEQYF. The rearrangement links TRBV20-1 to TRBJ2-7; D gene unclear. The CDR3 sequence is 13 residues long. The V gene lost 6 bases and the J gene lost 3 bases, with 15 bases spanning the gap. CDR1 and CDR2 from the germline V gene are DFQATT and SNEGSKA (reference sequence).

The CDR3 DNA follows: TGCAGTGCTAGAGACGACAGGGATTATCAGCCCCAGCATTTT. Amino acids: CSARDDRDYQPQHF. The chain couples TRBV20-1 to TRBJ1-5; 7 positions agree with TRBD1. CDR3 length: 14 residues. The germline V gene encodes CDR1 DFQATT and CDR2 SNEGSKA (reference sequence). With V trimmed by 0 bases and J by 5 bases, 4 bases remained unmatched.

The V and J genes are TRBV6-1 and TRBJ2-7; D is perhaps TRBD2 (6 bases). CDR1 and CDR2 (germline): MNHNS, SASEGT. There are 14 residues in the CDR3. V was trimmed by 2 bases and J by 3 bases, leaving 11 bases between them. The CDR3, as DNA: TGTGCCAGCAGTGAACTCGGGAGCCTCTACGAGCAGTACTTC. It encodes CASSELGSLYEQYF.

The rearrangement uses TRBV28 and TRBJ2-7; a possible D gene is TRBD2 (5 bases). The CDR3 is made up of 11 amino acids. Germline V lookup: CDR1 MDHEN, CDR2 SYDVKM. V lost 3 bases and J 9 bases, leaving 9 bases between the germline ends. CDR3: CASSFGVGQYF. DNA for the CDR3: TGTGCCAGCAGTTTCGGGGTCGGGCAGTACTTC. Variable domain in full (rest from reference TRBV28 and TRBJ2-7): DVKVTQSSRYLVKRTGEKVFLECVQDMDHENMFWYRQDPGLGLRLIYFSYDVKMKEKGDIPEGYSVSREKKERFSLILESASTNQTSMYLCASSFGVGQYFGPGTRLTVT.

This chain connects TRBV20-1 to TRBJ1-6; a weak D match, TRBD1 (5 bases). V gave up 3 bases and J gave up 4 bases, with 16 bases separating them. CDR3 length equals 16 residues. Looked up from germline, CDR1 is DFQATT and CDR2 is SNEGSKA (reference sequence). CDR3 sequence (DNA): TGCAGTGCTAGTTCCCCAGGGCTGATTTATAATTCACCCCTCCACTTT. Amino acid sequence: CSASSPGLIYNSPLHF.

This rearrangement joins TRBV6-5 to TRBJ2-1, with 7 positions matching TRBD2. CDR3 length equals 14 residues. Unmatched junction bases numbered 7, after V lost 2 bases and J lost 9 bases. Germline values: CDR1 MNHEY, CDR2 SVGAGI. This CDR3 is CASSYVRGVAEQFF. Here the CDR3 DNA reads TGTGCCAGCAGTTACGTTCGGGGGGTGGCTGAGCAGTTCTTC.

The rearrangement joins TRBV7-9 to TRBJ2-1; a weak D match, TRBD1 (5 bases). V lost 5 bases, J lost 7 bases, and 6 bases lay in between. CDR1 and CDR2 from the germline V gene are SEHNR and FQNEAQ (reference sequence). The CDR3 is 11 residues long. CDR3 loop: CASSGANEQFF. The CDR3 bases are TGTGCCAGCAGCGGGGCAAATGAGCAGTTCTTC.

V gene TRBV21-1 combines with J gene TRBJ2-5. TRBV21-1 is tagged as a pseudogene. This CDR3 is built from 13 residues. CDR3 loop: CASNKDGPETQYF. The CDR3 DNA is TGTGCCAGCAACAAGGACGGTCCGGAGACCCAGTACTTC.

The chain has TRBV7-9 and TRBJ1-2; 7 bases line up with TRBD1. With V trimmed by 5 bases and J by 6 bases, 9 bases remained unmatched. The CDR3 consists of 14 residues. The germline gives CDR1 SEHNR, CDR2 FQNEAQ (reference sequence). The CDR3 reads CASSPRRGGDGYTF. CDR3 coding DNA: TGTGCCAGCAGCCCCCGCCGAGGGGGCGATGGCTACACCTTC.

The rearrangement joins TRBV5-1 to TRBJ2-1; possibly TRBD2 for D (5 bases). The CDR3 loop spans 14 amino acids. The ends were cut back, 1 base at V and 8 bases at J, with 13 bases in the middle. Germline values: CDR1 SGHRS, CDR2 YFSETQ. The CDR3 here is CASSLYGIYDEQFF. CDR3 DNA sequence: TGCGCCAGCAGCTTGTACGGGATCTATGATGAGCAGTTCTTC.

This CDR3 reads CSAGRTDHDPYF. DNA for the CDR3: TGCAGTGCTGGTAGGACTGATCACGACCCGTACTTC. The rearrangement uses TRBV20-1 and TRBJ2-4; a weak D match, TRBD2 (5 bases). The V gene lost 5 bases and the J gene lost 15 bases, with 20 bases spanning the gap. Per germline, CDR1 DFQATT and CDR2 SNEGSKA (reference sequence). The CDR3 consists of 12 residues.

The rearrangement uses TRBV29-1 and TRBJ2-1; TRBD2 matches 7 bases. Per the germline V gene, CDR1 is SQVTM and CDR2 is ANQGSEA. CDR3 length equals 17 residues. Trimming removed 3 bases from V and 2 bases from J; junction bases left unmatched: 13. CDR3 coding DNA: TGCAGCGTTGAGGTCAGCGGGAAGGTATATGCCTACAATGAGCAGTTCTTC. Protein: CSVEVSGKVYAYNEQFF.

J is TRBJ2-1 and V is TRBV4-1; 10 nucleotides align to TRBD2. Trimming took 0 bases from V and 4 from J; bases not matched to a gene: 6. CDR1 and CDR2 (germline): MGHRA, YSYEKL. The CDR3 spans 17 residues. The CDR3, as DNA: TGCGCCAGCAGCCAAGATCCGCGGACTAGCGGATACAATGAGCAGTTCTTC. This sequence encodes CASSQDPRTSGYNEQFF.

The CDR3 region has the DNA TGTGCTAGTGTTGGGTCAGGGAGCTATGGCTACACCTTC. Its translation: CASVGSGSYGYTF. This rearrangement joins TRBV12-5 to TRBJ1-2; D possibly corresponds to TRBD1 (5 bases). Deletions cut 7 bases from V and 4 bases from J, with 13 bases between. The CDR3 consists of 13 residues. Germline V gene data show CDR1 as LGHNT and CDR2 as FRNRAP.

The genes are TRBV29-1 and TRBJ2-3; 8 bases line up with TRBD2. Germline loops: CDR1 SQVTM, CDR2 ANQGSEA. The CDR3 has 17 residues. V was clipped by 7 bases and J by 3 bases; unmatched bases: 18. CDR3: CSAPVSSGSQWTDTQYF. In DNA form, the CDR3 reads TGCAGCGCCCCGGTCAGCAGCGGGAGTCAATGGACAGATACGCAGTATTTT.

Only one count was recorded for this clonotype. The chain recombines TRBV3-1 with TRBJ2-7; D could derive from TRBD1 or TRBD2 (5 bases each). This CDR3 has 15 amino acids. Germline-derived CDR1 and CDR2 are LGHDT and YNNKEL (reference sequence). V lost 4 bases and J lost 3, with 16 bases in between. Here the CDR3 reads CASSLVRDARYEQYF. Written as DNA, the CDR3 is TGTGCCAGCAGCCTGGTCCGGGACGCCCGCTACGAGCAGTACTTC.

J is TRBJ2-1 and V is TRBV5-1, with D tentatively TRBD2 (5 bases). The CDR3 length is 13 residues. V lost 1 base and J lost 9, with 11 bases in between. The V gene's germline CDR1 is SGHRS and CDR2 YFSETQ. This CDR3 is CASSLRGPSEQFF. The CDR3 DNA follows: TGCGCCAGCAGCTTGAGAGGGCCGAGTGAGCAGTTCTTC.

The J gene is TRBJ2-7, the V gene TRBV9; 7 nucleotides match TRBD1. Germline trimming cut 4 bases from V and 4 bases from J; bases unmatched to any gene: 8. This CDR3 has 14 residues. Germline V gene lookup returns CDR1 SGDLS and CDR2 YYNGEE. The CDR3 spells CASSQGGQSYEQYF. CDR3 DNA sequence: TGTGCCAGCAGCCAAGGGGGACAGAGTTACGAGCAGTACTTC.

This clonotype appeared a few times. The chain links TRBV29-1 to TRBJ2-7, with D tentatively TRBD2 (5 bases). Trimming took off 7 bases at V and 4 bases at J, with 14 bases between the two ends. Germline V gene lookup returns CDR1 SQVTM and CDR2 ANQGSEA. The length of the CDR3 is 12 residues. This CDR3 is CSAVYGIYEQYF. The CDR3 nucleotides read TGCAGCGCGGTATACGGGATTTACGAGCAGTACTTC.

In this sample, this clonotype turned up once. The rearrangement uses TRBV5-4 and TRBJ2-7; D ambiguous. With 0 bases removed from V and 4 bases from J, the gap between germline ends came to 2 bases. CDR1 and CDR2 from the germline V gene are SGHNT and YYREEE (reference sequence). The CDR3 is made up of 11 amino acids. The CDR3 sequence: CASSLVYEQYF. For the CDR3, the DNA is TGTGCCAGCAGCTTGGTTTACGAGCAGTACTTC.

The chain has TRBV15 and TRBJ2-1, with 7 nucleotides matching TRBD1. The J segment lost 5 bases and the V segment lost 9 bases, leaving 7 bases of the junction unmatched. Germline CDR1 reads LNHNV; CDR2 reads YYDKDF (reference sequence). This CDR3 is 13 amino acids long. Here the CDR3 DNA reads TGTGCCACATCCGGGACAGCGAACAATGAGCAGTTCTTC. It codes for CATSGTANNEQFF.

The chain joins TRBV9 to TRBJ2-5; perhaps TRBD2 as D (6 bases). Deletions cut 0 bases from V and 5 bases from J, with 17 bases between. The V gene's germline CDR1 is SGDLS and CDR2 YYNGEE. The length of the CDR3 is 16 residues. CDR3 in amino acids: CASSVGMAGTQETQYF. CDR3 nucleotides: TGTGCCAGCAGCGTAGGTATGGCGGGGACCCAGGAGACCCAGTACTTC.

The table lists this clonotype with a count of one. The CDR3 DNA follows: TGCAGTGCTCCAAGAACGGACAGGGTATACCTGAACACTGAAGCTTTCTTT. Its translation is CSAPRTDRVYLNTEAFF. The chain carries TRBV20-1 and TRBJ1-1, with 8 bases fitting TRBD1. V shed 5 bases and J 0 bases; nucleotides not matched to a gene: 14. CDR3 length: 17 amino acids. Germline V CDR1 and CDR2: DFQATT, SNEGSKA (reference sequence).